Described below is a single TCR beta chain sequence and its context. The CDR3 length is 13 residues. Germline V gene sequence: CDR1 KGHDR, CDR2 SFDVKD. Trimming pared 9 bases from V and 2 bases from J, leaving 11 bases between. This entry is derived from a study of blood T cell repertoires in COVID-19. About the study: Researchers got acute and convalescent COVID-19 samples from the United States, Italy and Spain. T cells, B-cell-depleted T cells, or PBMCs supplied cDNA or gDNA.

Authors' methods: Amplification with reference gene primers provided the estimates of nucleated cell counts. The assay was immunoSEQ multiplex PCR, and TCRdb's table has in-frame clones only and misses some. Clonal size and the V and J genes are those of that table, whereas D and trimming came from the DNA. The sample has hundreds of thousands of clones, about 85% seen once. The chain uses TRBV24-1 and TRBJ2-3; D call uncertain. Sample: peripheral blood. The source of this sequence is a woman aged 18-29 years with acute or convalescent COVID-19. The chain's CDR3 is CATSVADTDTQYF. CDR3 nucleotide sequence: TGTGCCACCTCCGTGGCAGACACAGATACGCAGTATTTT.